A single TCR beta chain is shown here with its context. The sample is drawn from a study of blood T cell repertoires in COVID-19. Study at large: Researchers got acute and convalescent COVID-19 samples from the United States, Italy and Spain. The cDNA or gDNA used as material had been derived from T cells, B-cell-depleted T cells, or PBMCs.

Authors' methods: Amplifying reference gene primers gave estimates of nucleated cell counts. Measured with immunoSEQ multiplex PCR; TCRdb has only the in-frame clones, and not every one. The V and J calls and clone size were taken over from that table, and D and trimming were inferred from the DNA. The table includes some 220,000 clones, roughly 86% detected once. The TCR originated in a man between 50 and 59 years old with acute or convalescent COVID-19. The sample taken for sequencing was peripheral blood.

CDR3 in amino acids: CAWSDLLGPEQYF. In nucleotides, the CDR3 is TGTGCCTGGAGTGATTTATTGGGCCCCGAGCAGTACTTC. The V call is TRBV30, the J call TRBJ2-7; no clear D gene. The CDR3 is made up of 13 amino acids. Germline values: CDR1 GTSNPN, CDR2 SVGIG (reference sequence). Trimming took off 1 base at V and 6 bases at J, with 13 bases between the two ends.